This T cell receptor (beta chain) originates from a study of T cell responses to AZD1222 COVID-19 vaccine. Study context: Second-dose timings of about 4 or about 12 weeks were pooled. Findings of the study overall: Clonal diversity was possibly underestimated; the donors were predominantly white British and more often female. Once two AZD1222 doses were given, Spike-specific TCR breadth and depth went up.

Germline lookup yields CDR1 SNHLY and CDR2 FYNNEI. The CDR3 is made up of 12 amino acids. V lost 11 bases and J lost 3; bases outside the gene matches: 6. Method: immunoSEQ multiplex PCR; TCRdb's copy keeps in-frame clones and lacks some. This table has approximately 120,000 clones, less than 90% appearing once. As concerns this clone: Antigen specificity is unknown.

The chain carries TRBV2 and TRBJ2-7; 8 bases agree with TRBD2. The clonotype comes from an adult in good health. Sequences were derived from peripheral blood, sampled on day 0 of AZD1222 vaccination. The CDR3 reads CACGTRGYEQYF. CDR3 in DNA: TGTGCCTGCGGGACTAGAGGCTACGAGCAGTACTTC. Looking up the rest from reference TRBV2 and TRBJ2-7 gives the full variable domain: EPEVTQTPSHQVTQMGQEVILRCVPISNHLYFYWYRQILGQKVEFLVSFYNNEISEKSEIFDDQFSVERPDGSNFTLKIRSTKLEDSAMYFCACGTRGYEQYFGPGTRLTVT.